The rows below give T cell receptor beta chains drawn from one sample of a study of shared clonotypes between healthy human individuals. Sequencing was performed with immunoSEQ multiplex PCR; in TCRdb, only in-frame clones are kept and a portion is missing. Found here are some 2,000,000 clones, 90% to 95% of them singletons; the top ten hold about 0.13%. Sequenced sample: naive CD4+ T cells sorted from blood. These receptors all stem from a man between 18 and 35 years old in good health. Both conserved end residues are part of each CDR3. D genes are given only for firm matches. Some rows mark clone size as missing; the rest say once, few, many or name a class of expanded clone.

clone size: -; J gene: TRBJ2-5; D gene: -; V gene: TRBV19; CDR3 DNA: TGTGCCAGTAGTATAGATTCCGACAGAAGGGAGACCCAGTACTTC; CDR3 protein: CASSIDSDRRETQYF
clone size: -; J gene: TRBJ2-1; D gene: TRBD2; V gene: TRBV29-1; CDR3 DNA: TGCAGCGTTCCTTTAGCGGGACTGCTCTACAATGAGCAGTTCTTC; CDR3 protein: CSVPLAGLLYNEQFF
clone size: few; J gene: TRBJ1-6; D gene: -; V gene: TRBV6-5; CDR3 DNA: TGTGCCAGCAGAACGGGAGAGTCACCCCTCCACTTT; CDR3 protein: CASRTGESPLHF
clone size: -; J gene: TRBJ1-4; D gene: -; V gene: TRBV18; CDR3 DNA: TGTGCCAGCTCACCACAGACAGCAAAGCTTTATGAAAAACTGTTTTTT; CDR3 protein: CASSPQTAKLYEKLFF
clone size: -; J gene: TRBJ2-3; D gene: -; V gene: TRBV11-2; CDR3 DNA: TGTGCCAGCAGCGGTGGAGATACGCAGTATTTT; CDR3 protein: CASSGGDTQYF
clone size: few; J gene: TRBJ2-1; D gene: -; V gene: TRBV5-1; CDR3 DNA: TGCGCCAGTCGACAGTACTCGAATGAGCAGTTCTTC; CDR3 protein: CASRQYSNEQFF
clone size: -; J gene: TRBJ1-6; D gene: TRBD1; V gene: TRBV7-9; CDR3 DNA: TGTGCCAGCAGCTCCGTGGGACAGGGGGTTTCACCCCTCCACTTT; CDR3 protein: CASSSVGQGVSPLHF
clone size: -; J gene: TRBJ1-2; D gene: TRBD1; V gene: TRBV28; CDR3 DNA: TGTGCCAGCAGACTACAGGGGGGGAATGGCTACACCTTC; CDR3 protein: CASRLQGGNGYTF
clone size: -; J gene: TRBJ2-7; D gene: -; V gene: TRBV7-2; CDR3 DNA: TGTGCCAGCGGTGTTACACAATCCCAGGGCGAGCAGTACTTC; CDR3 protein: CASGVTQSQGEQYF
clone size: -; J gene: TRBJ2-1; D gene: TRBD2; V gene: TRBV14; CDR3 DNA: TGTGCCAGCAGCCTTCCGGGAGGAAAGAATGAGCAGTTCTTC; CDR3 protein: CASSLPGGKNEQFF
clone size: -; J gene: TRBJ1-2; D gene: -; V gene: TRBV18; CDR3 DNA: TGTGCCAGCTCACCATTGGCAGCCTATGGCTACACCTTC; CDR3 protein: CASSPLAAYGYTF
clone size: -; J gene: TRBJ2-5; D gene: -; V gene: TRBV28; CDR3 DNA: TGTGCCAGCAGTTATGGACTGCCCGGCACCCAGTACTTC; CDR3 protein: CASSYGLPGTQYF
clone size: -; J gene: TRBJ1-5; D gene: -; V gene: TRBV5-1; CDR3 DNA: TGCGCCAGCAGCTTCTCGAGTGGGGATCAGCCCCAGCATTTT; CDR3 protein: CASSFSSGDQPQHF
clone size: -; J gene: TRBJ2-7; D gene: -; V gene: TRBV29-1; CDR3 DNA: TGCAGCGTTGAGTCCGAGAACGAGCAGTACTTC; CDR3 protein: CSVESENEQYF
clone size: -; J gene: TRBJ2-7; D gene: TRBD1; V gene: TRBV5-1; CDR3 DNA: TGCGCCAGCAGCCCCGGGACAGGGAGAATCAACGAGCAGTACTTC; CDR3 protein: CASSPGTGRINEQYF